This T cell receptor beta chain was captured in a study of blood T cell repertoires in COVID-19. The overall study: The United States, Italy and Spain supplied acute and convalescent COVID-19 samples. Sample material is recorded as cDNA or gDNA derived from T cells, B-cell-depleted T cells, or PBMCs.

The CDR3 length is 16 residues. Germline CDR1 is GTSNPN and CDR2 is SVGIG (reference sequence). V was shortened by 1 base and J by 7 bases, with 20 bases between the two germline ends. There are many counts of this clone. Study processing details: Reference gene primer amplification gave estimated nucleated cell counts. Profiled with immunoSEQ multiplex PCR; TCRdb holds only in-frame clones, not every one. That table supplies the V and J calls and clone size; D and trimming were determined from the DNA. This table has about 270,000 clones, 70% to 90% appearing once. Sequenced input: peripheral blood. The sequence came from a woman between 65 and 79 years old with acute or convalescent COVID-19. This rearrangement joins TRBV30 to TRBJ1-5, with D maybe TRBD1 (5 bases). CDR3 coding DNA: TGTGCCTGGAGTGCCCAGGGAGGTTTAGGAAACCAGCCCCAGCATTTT. Translation: CAWSAQGGLGNQPQHF.